This entry lists 27 T cell receptor beta chains sequenced from one sample in a study of T cell responses to AZD1222 COVID-19 vaccine. The assay was immunoSEQ multiplex PCR, and TCRdb's table has in-frame clones only and misses some. This sample carries about 180,000 clones, about 92% of them seen once, and the ten largest clones take less than 3%. Material: peripheral blood, obtained on day 0 of AZD1222 vaccination. The receptors were gathered from an adult in good health.

The sample holds one count of this clone. The chain is built from TRBV6-6 and TRBJ1-3; 8 bases are shared with TRBD1. Looked up from germline, CDR1 is MNHNY and CDR2 is SVGAGI (reference sequence). The CDR3 extends over 14 amino acids. The junction had 7 bases not matched to a gene; V was cut back by 11 bases and J by 1 base. CDR3 residues: CAGSQGGSGNTIYF. As DNA, the CDR3 is TGTGCCGGGTCACAGGGGGGGTCTGGAAACACCATATATTTT.

This sequence joins TRBV4-1 and TRBJ2-1; D call uncertain. Trimming removed 1 base from V and 9 bases from J, with 16 bases in between. The CDR3 runs 15 residues. Germline values: CDR1 MGHRA, CDR2 YSYEKL. The CDR3 here is CASSQVTRTPGEQFF. The CDR3 nucleotides are TGCGCCAGCAGCCAAGTGACCCGGACGCCTGGTGAGCAGTTCTTC.

This chain joins TRBV19 and TRBJ1-5; TRBD1 might be the D (5 bases). CDR1 is LNHDA, CDR2 SQIVND, per germline (reference sequence). This CDR3 has 14 residues. Deletions cut 0 bases from V and 2 bases from J, with 5 bases between. This CDR3 reads CASSIEQGNQPQHF. The CDR3 DNA reads TGTGCCAGTAGTATAGAACAGGGCAATCAGCCCCAGCATTTT.

In DNA, the CDR3 is TGTGCCAGCAGTTACCGGGGAGATGGCTACACCTTC. Encoded protein: CASSYRGDGYTF. V and J are TRBV6-5 and TRBJ1-2; D unclear. From germline, CDR1 is MNHEY and CDR2 SVGAGI. The V gene lost 2 bases and the J gene lost 6 bases, with 7 bases spanning the gap. This CDR3 has 12 residues.

The chain carries TRBV2 and TRBJ1-1, with D hard to call. CDR1 is SNHLY and CDR2 is FYNNEI in the germline V gene. The CDR3 length is 14 residues. V lost 3 bases and J 6 bases, leaving 14 bases between the germline ends. CDR3 sequence reads: CASSDLLLPPEAFF. CDR3 DNA: TGTGCCAGCAGTGACCTCCTACTTCCGCCTGAAGCTTTCTTT.

The chain employs TRBV28 and TRBJ1-3; no clear D. This CDR3 has 13 amino acids. The germline V gene encodes CDR1 MDHEN and CDR2 SYDVKM. Trimming cost V 5 bases and J 7 bases, with 12 bases left between them. CDR3 region: CASSLPSRNTIYF. CDR3 bases: TGTGCCAGCAGTCTACCTAGTAGGAACACCATATATTTT.

The chain combines TRBV5-1 with TRBJ2-7; 7 bases agree with TRBD2. CDR3 size: 12 residues. Per the germline V gene, CDR1 is SGHRS and CDR2 is YFSETQ. The junction had 4 bases not matched to a gene; V was cut back by 5 bases and J by 5 bases. CDR3 DNA sequence: TGCGCCAGCAGTTCGGGGGGTCACGAGCAGTACTTC. Translated: CASSSGGHEQYF.

This sequence joins TRBV2 and TRBJ2-7; D may be TRBD1 (6 bases). CDR1 SNHLY and CDR2 FYNNEI come from the germline V gene. V lost 7 bases and J 7 bases, leaving 17 bases between the germline ends. The CDR3 spans 13 residues. Written as DNA, the CDR3 is TGTGCCAGCAACTCCGGACAGCTAGAAGAGCAGTACTTC. Translating gives CASNSGQLEEQYF. The variable domain in full, completed from reference TRBV2 and TRBJ2-7, reads EPEVTQTPSHQVTQMGQEVILRCVPISNHLYFYWYRQILGQKVEFLVSFYNNEISEKSEIFDDQFSVERPDGSNFTLKIRSTKLEDSAMYFCASNSGQLEEQYFGPGTRLTVT.

The rearrangement uses TRBV5-4 and TRBJ1-6; D gene ambiguous. Between the trimmed V and J ends, which lost 4 bases and 7 bases, there was a span of 9 bases. The CDR3 runs to 13 residues. Looked up from germline, CDR1 is SGHNT and CDR2 is YYREEE (reference sequence). For the CDR3, the DNA is TGTGCCAGCAGCCCCGGACCCAATTCACCCCTCCACTTT. Translated: CASSPGPNSPLHF.

The chain is built from TRBV5-4 and TRBJ1-1; D gene uncertain. The length of the CDR3 is 13 residues. V was cut by 1 base and J by 6 bases, with 10 bases left in between. The germline CDR1 and CDR2 sequences are SGHNT and YYREEE (reference sequence). CDR3 protein: CASSLLGVPEAFF. The CDR3 DNA follows: TGTGCCAGCAGCTTGTTGGGAGTCCCTGAAGCTTTCTTT.

The chain is built from TRBV5-5 and TRBJ1-4; tentatively, D is TRBD1 (6 bases). Germline CDR1 SGHKS, CDR2 YYEKEE (reference sequence). There are 16 residues in the CDR3. V was trimmed by 0 bases and J by 7 bases, leaving 16 bases between them. The CDR3 region is CASSLAVTGTVEKLFF. The DNA of the CDR3 is TGTGCCAGCAGCTTGGCGGTGACAGGAACTGTTGAAAAACTGTTTTTT. Full variable domain (outside the CDR3, taken from reference TRBV5-5 and TRBJ1-4): DAGVTQSPTHLIKTRGQQVTLRCSPISGHKSVSWYQQVLGQGPQFIFQYYEKEERGRGNFPDRFSARQFPNYSSELNVNALLLGDSALYLCASSLAVTGTVEKLFFGSGTQLSVL.

This chain uses TRBV6-5 with TRBJ2-7, with D possibly being TRBD2 (6 bases). Trimming took 4 bases from V and 0 from J, leaving 10 bases between them. This CDR3 is 14 amino acids long. CDR1 is MNHEY and CDR2 is SVGAGI in the germline V gene. CDR3 DNA sequence: TGTGCCAGCAGTTTTCAGACTAGCTCCTACGAGCAGTACTTC. As protein: CASSFQTSSYEQYF.

This chain connects TRBV4-2 to TRBJ2-7; 7 nucleotides agree with TRBD2. The CDR3 is 15 residues long. Germline CDR1 is LGHNA and CDR2 is YNFKEQ. The V segment lost 2 bases and the J segment 7 bases; nucleotides outside the gene matches: 11. CDR3 nucleotide sequence: TGTGCCAGCAGCCAATACCGGGACCCGGGAGGAGAGCAGTACTTC. As protein: CASSQYRDPGGEQYF.

The chain joins TRBV6-5 to TRBJ2-1, with D possibly being TRBD2 (6 bases). The CDR3 consists of 15 residues. V gave up 4 bases and J gave up 3 bases, with 13 bases separating them. Germline CDR1 reads MNHEY; CDR2 reads SVGAGI. CDR3 DNA: TGTGCCAGCAGTTCACCAGCGGGCCACTACAATGAGCAGTTCTTC. Translating gives CASSSPAGHYNEQFF.

This clone appeared a single time. The rearrangement joins TRBV5-1 to TRBJ2-1, with 7 nucleotides matching TRBD1. V shed 6 bases, J shed 0 bases, and the junction held 6 bases outside the gene matches. The CDR3 has 15 residues. Looked up from germline, CDR1 is SGHRS and CDR2 is YFSETQ. The CDR3: CASTGTASSYNEQFF. DNA for the CDR3: TGCGCCAGCACCGGGACAGCGAGCTCCTACAATGAGCAGTTCTTC.

The rearrangement links TRBV25-1 to TRBJ1-3; D remains unclear. V lost 4 bases and J lost 0, with 13 bases in between. This CDR3 contains 16 residues. CDR1 is MGHDK and CDR2 is SYGVNS in the germline V gene. Here the CDR3 reads CASSGEWSSSGNTIYF. Written as DNA, the CDR3 is TGTGCCAGCAGTGGGGAATGGAGTAGCTCTGGAAACACCATATATTTT.

The J gene is TRBJ1-5, the V gene TRBV5-5, with D possibly being TRBD1 (6 bases). Trimming left V 0 bases short and J 11 bases short, with 18 bases between. Germline-derived CDR1 and CDR2 are SGHKS and YYEKEE (reference sequence). The CDR3 runs to 15 residues. As DNA, the CDR3 is TGTGCCAGCAGCTTGGCCCCAGGGGATGGGGCGACCCAGCATTTT. Translation: CASSLAPGDGATQHF.

The chain recombines TRBV12-5 with TRBJ1-4, with D perhaps matching TRBD1 (5 bases). Trimming took off 5 bases at V and 0 bases at J, with 16 bases between the two ends. CDR1 is LGHNT, CDR2 FRNRAP, per germline. This CDR3 region has 17 residues. CDR3 nucleotide sequence: TGTGCTAGTGGTCCGGGGGTGACAGTTGCAACTAATGAAAAACTGTTTTTT. Translated: CASGPGVTVATNEKLFF.

The genes are TRBV19 and TRBJ2-7; tentative D call: TRBD2 (5 bases). Per the germline V gene, CDR1 is LNHDA and CDR2 is SQIVND (reference sequence). Trimming removed 0 bases from V and 3 bases from J, with 12 bases in between. This CDR3 spans 15 amino acids. CDR3 in DNA: TGTGCCAGTAGTATAGACGGTAGCGACTACTACGAGCAGTACTTC. Encoded protein: CASSIDGSDYYEQYF.

The chain couples TRBV21-1 to TRBJ1-5; TRBD1, the table's D call, was not compared with the DNA. TRBV21-1 is shown as a pseudogene. There are 20 residues in the CDR3. The CDR3 coding sequence is TGTGCCAGCAGCAAAGAGCGAAACGACAGGAGTCCTTATAGCAATCAGCCCCAGCATTTT. It yields the protein CASSKERNDRSPYSNQPQHF.

This clone was found once. The chain is built from TRBV15 and TRBJ2-7; 9 bases align to TRBD1. After removal of 6 bases from V and 2 bases from J, the junction contained 5 bases not matched to a gene. The CDR3 runs 14 residues. The germline V gene encodes CDR1 LNHNV and CDR2 YYDKDF (reference sequence). The CDR3 DNA follows: TGTGCCACCAGTCCCGGGACAGGGACCTACGAGCAGTACTTC. This gives the protein CATSPGTGTYEQYF.

This clone was found a few times. The V gene is TRBV9, the J gene TRBJ2-3; TRBD2 agrees at 15 bases. Looked up from germline, CDR1 is SGDLS and CDR2 is YYNGEE. Trimming cost V 4 bases and J 6 bases; bases outside gene matches: 9. The CDR3 is made up of 17 amino acids. This CDR3 reads CASSLRTSGRAEDTQYF. DNA of the CDR3: TGTGCCAGCAGCCTACGGACTAGCGGGAGGGCCGAGGATACGCAGTATTTT.

In this sample, this clone turned up once. CDR3 sequence reads: CASKGEIGTEAFF. Here the CDR3 DNA reads TGTGCCAGCAAAGGGGAAATAGGCACTGAAGCTTTCTTT. This chain uses TRBV7-7 with TRBJ1-1, with D possibly being TRBD1 (5 bases). Trimming stripped 7 bases from V and 4 bases from J, with 13 bases between. Germline V lookup: CDR1 SSHAT, CDR2 FNYEAQ (reference sequence). The CDR3 contains 13 residues.

The chain uses TRBV25-1 and TRBJ1-2, with 7 bases that match TRBD1. This CDR3 has 14 residues. Germline CDR1 reads MGHDK; CDR2 reads SYGVNS. Trimming at V came to 3 bases and at J to 2 bases, leaving 3 bases not matched to a gene. CDR3 amino acids: CASSDRDSNYGYTF. CDR3 DNA sequence: TGTGCCAGCAGTGATCGGGACAGCAACTATGGCTACACCTTC.

This rearrangement joins TRBV27 to TRBJ2-2; D uncertain. This CDR3 has 15 residues. V dropped 3 bases and J dropped 5 bases, with 13 bases sitting between them. The germline V gene encodes CDR1 MNHEY and CDR2 SMNVEV (reference sequence). In DNA form, the CDR3 reads TGTGCCAGCAGTTTTGAAGTCCCTCAAACCGGGGAGCTGTTTTTT. It yields the protein CASSFEVPQTGELFF.

The gene calls are TRBV7-9 and TRBJ2-3, with TRBD1 matching over 8 bases. The CDR3 has 14 residues. Unmatched junction bases numbered 9, after V lost 5 bases and J lost 8 bases. Germline CDR1 SEHNR, CDR2 FQNEAQ (reference sequence). For the CDR3, the DNA is TGTGCCAGCAGCAGAGGACAGGGATGGGGTACGCAGTATTTT. Translation: CASSRGQGWGTQYF. The full variable domain, in which reference TRBV7-9 and TRBJ2-3 provide the parts outside the CDR3, is DTGVSQNPRHKITKRGQNVTFRCDPISEHNRLYWYRQTLGQGPEFLTYFQNEAQLEKSRLLSDRFSAERPKGSFSTLEIQRTEQGDSAMYLCASSRGQGWGTQYFGPGTRLTVL.

J is TRBJ2-1 and V is TRBV25-1; 10 nucleotides line up with TRBD2. Trimming at V came to 4 bases and at J to 4 bases, leaving 4 bases not matched to a gene. The V gene's germline CDR1 is MGHDK and CDR2 SYGVNS. CDR3 length: 15 amino acids. CDR3 bases: TGTGCCAGCAGTGGAGCGGGAGGGTCGTACAATGAGCAGTTCTTC. Amino acid sequence: CASSGAGGSYNEQFF.